This entry features one T cell receptor beta chain sequence. V gave up 3 bases and J gave up 4 bases; unmatched junction bases: 3. Germline V gene data show CDR1 as MDHEN and CDR2 as SYDVKM. The CDR3 runs to 14 residues. These data come from a study of blood T cell repertoires in COVID-19. Per the authors' pipeline: The authors estimated nucleated cell counts from reference gene primer amplification. Sequencing used immunoSEQ multiplex PCR; TCRdb keeps in-frame clones, though not all of them. V, J and clone size are those of that table, while D and trimming were read from the DNA. The sample has roughly 50,000 clones, 65% to 80% seen once.

Sequencing was done on a sample of peripheral blood. The source is a human donor with active or convalescent COVID-19. The donor label of this sample is uncertain. The rearrangement links TRBV28 to TRBJ2-1, with 7 bases identical to TRBD2. The CDR3 bases are TGTGCCAGCAGTTTGTATAGCGGGTACAATGAGCAGTTCTTC. It translates to CASSLYSGYNEQFF.